Described below is a single T cell receptor beta chain sequence and its context. Its antigen is currently unknown. The CDR3 loop spans 15 amino acids. Germline CDR1 is MNHEY and CDR2 is SVGAGI. V gave up 0 bases and J gave up 2 bases, with 10 bases separating them. A multiplex PCR was run with 60 Vbeta primers and 13 Jbeta primers. This table comes from immunoSEQ multiplex PCR, and its TCRdb copy is limited to in-frame clones, with some not included. This table holds more than 120,000 clones, 70% to 80% found once. This sample was taken from a study of cytomegalovirus exposure and HLA in healthy donors. Findings and limits, study-wide: The study designated 150 or so TCR beta chains cytomegalovirus-associated. Reports credit the classifier with highly specific, highly sensitive diagnosis of cytomegalovirus status. In a later analysis, around 18,000 TCR beta sequences were associated with HLA alleles at 0.05 false discovery rate.

The sample was PBMCs. The rearrangement links TRBV6-5 to TRBJ1-1, with unresolved D. This clonotype was sampled from a woman in her thirties or forties in good health and CMV-seropositive. This CDR3 is CASSYSERPNTEAFF. The CDR3 DNA follows: TGTGCCAGCAGTTACTCGGAGAGACCTAACACTGAAGCTTTCTTT.